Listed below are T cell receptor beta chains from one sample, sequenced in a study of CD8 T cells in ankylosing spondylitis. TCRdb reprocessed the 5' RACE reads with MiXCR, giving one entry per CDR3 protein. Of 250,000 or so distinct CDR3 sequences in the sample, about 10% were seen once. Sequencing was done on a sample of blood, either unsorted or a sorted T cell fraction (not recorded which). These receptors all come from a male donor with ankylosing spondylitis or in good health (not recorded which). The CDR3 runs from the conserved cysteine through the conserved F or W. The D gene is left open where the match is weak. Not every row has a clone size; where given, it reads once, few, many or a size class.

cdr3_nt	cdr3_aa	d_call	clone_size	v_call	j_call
TGTGCCAGCAGCCAAGCTTCAGGGGCATCCACCGGGGAGCTGTTTTTT	CASSQASGASTGELFF	-	-	TRBV6-1	TRBJ2-2
TGCGCCAGCAGCCCCGGCACAGCCTTTAATCAGCCCCAGCATTTT	CASSPGTAFNQPQHF	-	-	TRBV10-2	TRBJ1-5
TGTGCCAGCAGTGAGAGAGTTAGCAATCAGCCCCAGCATTTT	CASSERVSNQPQHF	-	few	TRBV2	TRBJ1-5
TGTGCCAGCAGCAAAGGGATTAATGCGGGAGAAGAGACCCAGTACTTC	CASSKGINAGEETQYF	TRBD2	few	TRBV5-5	TRBJ2-5
TGTGCCAGCAGCCCCCTACTGGGGACACAAGAGACCCAGTACTTC	CASSPLLGTQETQYF	-	few	TRBV4-2	TRBJ2-5
TGTGCCAGCAGTTTGCAGGACTTTTACGAGCAGTACTTC	CASSLQDFYEQYF	-	-	TRBV12-3/TRBV12-4	TRBJ2-7
TGTGCCAGCAGCTTTCTCCCTTCCGGGGGGCTTAAAGAGACCCAGTACTTC	CASSFLPSGGLKETQYF	-	few	TRBV11-2	TRBJ2-5
TGTGCCAGTAGTATAGGAGTCCGGGAGGAGGAGACCCAGTACTTC	CASSIGVREEETQYF	TRBD2	-	TRBV19	TRBJ2-5
TGTGCCAGCAGCTTGACTTCCAATTCACCCCTCCACTTT	CASSLTSNSPLHF	-	-	TRBV5-6	TRBJ1-6
TGTGCCACCAAGAGCGTTTTCGGAGAAGAGACCCAGTACTTC	CATKSVFGEETQYF	-	-	TRBV24-1	TRBJ2-5
TGCGCCAGCAGCCAAGTCCTACTAGTTGGGCCAGATACGCAGTATTTT	CASSQVLLVGPDTQYF	-	many	TRBV4-1	TRBJ2-3
TGCAGTGTCCCAAGCGGGCTCACAGATACGCAGTATTTT	CSVPSGLTDTQYF	-	few	TRBV20-1	TRBJ2-3
TGTGCCAGCAGCCAGGGGGCCGATCAGCCCCAGCATTTT	CASSQGADQPQHF	-	few	TRBV3-1	TRBJ1-5
TGTGCCAGTAGTGAACAGCGGGAGCAGCCCCAGCATTTT	CASSEQREQPQHF	-	-	TRBV19	TRBJ1-5
TGTGCCACGGCGCGTTACTCCTACGAGCAGTACTTC	CATARYSYEQYF	-	many	TRBV6-1	TRBJ2-7
TGTGCCAGCAGCTTGGCGCCGTACACCGGGGAGCTGTTTTTT	CASSLAPYTGELFF	-	-	TRBV5-6	TRBJ2-2
TGTGCCAGCAGCCCCGTGGTGTCGACTCTTTTCTTC	CASSPVVSTLFF	-	-	TRBV7-2	TRBJ2-1
TGCAGCGTTGAAGTAGCGGCGGGGGGCCTATACAATGAGCAGTTCTTC	CSVEVAAGGLYNEQFF	TRBD2	few	TRBV29-1	TRBJ2-1
TGCGCCAGCAGCTTGGGTAGGACGGGCACAGATACGCAGTATTTT	CASSLGRTGTDTQYF	-	many	TRBV5-1	TRBJ2-3
TGTGCCAGCAAGACTAGCGGATCCTCTGATACGCAGTATTTT	CASKTSGSSDTQYF	TRBD2	-	TRBV2	TRBJ2-3
TGTGCCGTAGCACAGGGGGCAAGCAATGAGCAGTTCTTC	CAVAQGASNEQFF	TRBD1	many	TRBV10-3	TRBJ2-1
TGCGCCAGCAGGCGTCGGTCCGCAGCCTACAATGAGCAGTTCTTC	CASRRRSAAYNEQFF	-	-	TRBV23-1	TRBJ2-1
TGCGCCAGCCGTCCGACAGACTACACAGATACGCAGTATTTT	CASRPTDYTDTQYF	-	-	TRBV10-2	TRBJ2-3
TGTGCCAGCACCGATCAAGGAGAGCAGTACTTC	CASTDQGEQYF	-	many	TRBV6-2/TRBV6-3	TRBJ2-7
TGTGCCAGCAGCTTACTGCCTAGCGGATTTCAAGAGACCCAGTACTTC	CASSLLPSGFQETQYF	TRBD2	many	TRBV5-6	TRBJ2-5
TGCAGTGCTCCCTGGGCTAGCGGGACGGATGAGCAGTTCTTC	CSAPWASGTDEQFF	TRBD2	many	TRBV20-1	TRBJ2-1
TGTGCCACCAGCAGAGATATGTTGGCAGCCGGCGTGGAGCAGTACTTC	CATSRDMLAAGVEQYF	-	many	TRBV15	TRBJ2-7
TGTGCCAGCAGGCTAAAAACAGGGTACACTGAAGCTTTCTTT	CASRLKTGYTEAFF	-	many	TRBV12-3/TRBV12-4	TRBJ1-1
TGCAGTGCTAGAGAGGTTGGACTAGTTGAGACCCAGTACTTC	CSAREVGLVETQYF	TRBD2	many	TRBV20-1	TRBJ2-5
TGCAGTGCTAGGGGGACGAGATACAATGAGCAGTTCTTC	CSARGTRYNEQFF	-	many	TRBV20-1	TRBJ2-1
TGCAGTGTCCCCGGTCAGGGAACCTACGAGCAGTACTTC	CSVPGQGTYEQYF	-	many	TRBV20-1	TRBJ2-7
TGTGCCAGCAGCCAAGACCGGGGAGGCCGCTCTGGAAACACCATATATTTT	CASSQDRGGRSGNTIYF	-	many	TRBV3-1	TRBJ1-3
TGTGCCAGCAGCTTAGGCGGGAGGGGCGATGAGCAGTTCTTC	CASSLGGRGDEQFF	TRBD2	-	TRBV7-7	TRBJ2-1
TGCAGTGCTTCAACAGGGGGCCGTCAGCCCCAGCATTTT	CSASTGGRQPQHF	TRBD1	few	TRBV20-1	TRBJ1-5
TGTGCCAGCAGCTTAGTTCCCAACACCGGGGAGCTGTTTTTT	CASSLVPNTGELFF	-	few	TRBV7-9	TRBJ2-2
TGTGCCAGCAGTGAATGGGGACTAGCGGGAGACGGTTTCTACAATGAGCAGTTCTTC	CASSEWGLAGDGFYNEQFF	TRBD2	many	TRBV25-1	TRBJ2-1
TGTGCCAGCAGCCTTACGACGCAGGTATCCACCGGGGAGCTGTTTTTT	CASSLTTQVSTGELFF	-	-	TRBV7-8	TRBJ2-2
TGTGCCAGCAGTTCTGACTCTGGGGCCAACGTCCTGACTTTC	CASSSDSGANVLTF	-	-	TRBV12-3/TRBV12-4	TRBJ2-6
TGCGCCAGCAGAAGCGCCGGCGACTCGAGTGAGCAGTTCTTC	CASRSAGDSSEQFF	-	few	TRBV5-1	TRBJ2-1
TGTGCCAGCAGCCAAGGGGGCGCGAACACCGGGGAGCTGTTTTTT	CASSQGGANTGELFF	-	-	TRBV3-1	TRBJ2-2